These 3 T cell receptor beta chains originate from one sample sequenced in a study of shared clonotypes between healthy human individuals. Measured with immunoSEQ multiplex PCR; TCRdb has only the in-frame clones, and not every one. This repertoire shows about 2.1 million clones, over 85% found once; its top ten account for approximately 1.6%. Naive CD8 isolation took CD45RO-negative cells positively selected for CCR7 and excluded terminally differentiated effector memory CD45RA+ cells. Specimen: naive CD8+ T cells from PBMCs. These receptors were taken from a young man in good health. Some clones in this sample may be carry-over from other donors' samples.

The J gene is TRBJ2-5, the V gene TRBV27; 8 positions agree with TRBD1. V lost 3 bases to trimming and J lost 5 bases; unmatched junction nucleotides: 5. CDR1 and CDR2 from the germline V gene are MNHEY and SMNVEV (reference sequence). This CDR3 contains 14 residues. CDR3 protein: CASSFQGAGETQYF. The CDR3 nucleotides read TGTGCCAGCAGTTTCCAGGGGGCTGGGGAGACCCAGTACTTC.

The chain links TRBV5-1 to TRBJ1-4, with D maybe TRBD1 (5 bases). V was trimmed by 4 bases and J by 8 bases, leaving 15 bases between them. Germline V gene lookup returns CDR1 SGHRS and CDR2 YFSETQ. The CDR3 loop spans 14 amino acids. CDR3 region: CASSGTGNGEKLFF. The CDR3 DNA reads TGCGCCAGCAGCGGGACGGGAAATGGGGAAAAACTGTTTTTT.

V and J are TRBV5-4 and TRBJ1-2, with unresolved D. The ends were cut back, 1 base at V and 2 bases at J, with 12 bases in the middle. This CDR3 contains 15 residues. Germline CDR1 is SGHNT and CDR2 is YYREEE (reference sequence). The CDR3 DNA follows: TGTGCCAGCAGCTTGTATGTCGGAGAAAACTATGGCTACACCTTC. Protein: CASSLYVGENYGYTF.